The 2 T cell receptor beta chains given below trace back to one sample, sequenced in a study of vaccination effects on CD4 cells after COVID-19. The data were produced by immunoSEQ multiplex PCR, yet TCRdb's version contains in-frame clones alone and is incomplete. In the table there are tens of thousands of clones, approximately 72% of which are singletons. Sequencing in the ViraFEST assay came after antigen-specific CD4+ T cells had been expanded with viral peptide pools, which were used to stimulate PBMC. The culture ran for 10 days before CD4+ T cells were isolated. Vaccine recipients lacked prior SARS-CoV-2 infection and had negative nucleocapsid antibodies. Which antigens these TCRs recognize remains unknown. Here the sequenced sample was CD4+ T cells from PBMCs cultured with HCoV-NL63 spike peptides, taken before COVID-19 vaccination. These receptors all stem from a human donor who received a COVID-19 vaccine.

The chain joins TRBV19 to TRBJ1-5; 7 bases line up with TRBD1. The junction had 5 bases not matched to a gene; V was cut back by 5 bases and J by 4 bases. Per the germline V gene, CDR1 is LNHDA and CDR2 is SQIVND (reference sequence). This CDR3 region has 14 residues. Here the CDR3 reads CASSSQGGNQPQHF. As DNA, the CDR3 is TGTGCCAGTAGTTCGCAGGGGGGTAATCAGCCCCAGCATTTT.

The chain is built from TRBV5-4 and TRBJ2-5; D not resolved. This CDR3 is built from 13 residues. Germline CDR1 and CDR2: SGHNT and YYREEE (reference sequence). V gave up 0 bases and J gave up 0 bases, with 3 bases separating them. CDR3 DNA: TGTGCCAGCAGCTTGGTGTACCAAGAGACCCAGTACTTC. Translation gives CASSLVYQETQYF.